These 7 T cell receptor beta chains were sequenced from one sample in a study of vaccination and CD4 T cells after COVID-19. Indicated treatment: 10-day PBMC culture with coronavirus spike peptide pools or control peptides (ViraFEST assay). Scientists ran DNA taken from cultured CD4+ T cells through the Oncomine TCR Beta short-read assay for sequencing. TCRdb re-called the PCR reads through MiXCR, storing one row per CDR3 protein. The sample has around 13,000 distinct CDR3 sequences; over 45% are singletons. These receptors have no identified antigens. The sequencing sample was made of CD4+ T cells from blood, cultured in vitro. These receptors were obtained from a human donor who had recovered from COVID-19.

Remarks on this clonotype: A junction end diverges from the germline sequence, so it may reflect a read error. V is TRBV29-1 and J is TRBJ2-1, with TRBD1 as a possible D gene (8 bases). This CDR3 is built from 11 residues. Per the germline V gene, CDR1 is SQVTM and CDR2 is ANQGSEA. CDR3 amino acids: CSETQGGERFF. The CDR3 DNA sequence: TGCAGCGAAACACAGGGGGGGGAGCGGTTCTTC.

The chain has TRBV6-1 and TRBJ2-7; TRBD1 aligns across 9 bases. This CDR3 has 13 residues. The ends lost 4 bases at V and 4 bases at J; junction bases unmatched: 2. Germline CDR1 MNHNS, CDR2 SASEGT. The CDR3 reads CASSGDRVYEQYF. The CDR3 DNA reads TGTGCCAGCAGTGGGGACAGGGTTTACGAGCAGTACTTC.

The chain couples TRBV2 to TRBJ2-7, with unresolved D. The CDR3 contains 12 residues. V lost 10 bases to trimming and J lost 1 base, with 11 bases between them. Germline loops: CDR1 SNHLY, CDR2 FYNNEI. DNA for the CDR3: TGTGCCACCCGTCAGGAGTCCTACGAGCAGTACTTC. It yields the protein CATRQESYEQYF.

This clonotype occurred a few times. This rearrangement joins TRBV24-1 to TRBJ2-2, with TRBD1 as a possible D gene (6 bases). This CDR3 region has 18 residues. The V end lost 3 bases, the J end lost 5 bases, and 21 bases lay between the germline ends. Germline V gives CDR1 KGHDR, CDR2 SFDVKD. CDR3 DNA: TGTGCCACCAGTGATCCCCTTCCTGATACAGGGCGGACCGGGGAGCTGTTTTTT. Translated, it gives CATSDPLPDTGRTGELFF.

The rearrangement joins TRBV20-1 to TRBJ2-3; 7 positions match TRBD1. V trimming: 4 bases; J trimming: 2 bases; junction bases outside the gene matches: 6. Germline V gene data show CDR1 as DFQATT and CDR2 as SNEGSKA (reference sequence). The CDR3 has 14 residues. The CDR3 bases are TGCAGTGCTACCGGGACAGTATACACAGATACGCAGTATTTT. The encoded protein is CSATGTVYTDTQYF.

CDR3: CASSLNLGTDTQYF. CDR3 sequence (DNA): TGTGCCAGCAGCTTAAACCTAGGCACAGATACGCAGTATTTT. The V and J genes are TRBV7-9 and TRBJ2-3, with D unresolved. Germline assignment: CDR1 SEHNR and CDR2 FQNEAQ (reference sequence). Trimming cost V 2 bases and J 1 base, with 7 bases left between them. The CDR3 is 14 amino acids.

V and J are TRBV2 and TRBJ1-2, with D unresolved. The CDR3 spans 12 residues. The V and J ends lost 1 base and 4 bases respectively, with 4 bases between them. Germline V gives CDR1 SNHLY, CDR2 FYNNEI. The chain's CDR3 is CASSEGSYGYTF. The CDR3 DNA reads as TGTGCCAGCAGTGAAGGCTCCTATGGCTACACCTTC.